Listed here are 3 T cell receptor beta chains from one sample, sequenced in a study of cytomegalovirus exposure and HLA in healthy donors. PCR employed 60 Vbeta and 13 Jbeta primers. The method was immunoSEQ multiplex PCR; TCRdb's version includes in-frame clones alone and lacks a portion of them. The table shows under 200,000 clones, with about 80% occurring only once. The sequenced sample consisted of PBMCs. The origin of the receptors is a woman in her forties or fifties in good health and CMV-seropositive.

The chain recombines TRBV13 with TRBJ1-2; 7 nucleotides agree with TRBD1. The CDR3 runs to 15 residues. Germline assignment: CDR1 PRHDT and CDR2 FYEKMQ (reference sequence). With 5 bases clipped from V and 3 bases from J, the junction kept 9 bases outside the gene matches. The CDR3 bases are TGTGCCAGCAGCCTATCCGGGACAGAGGACTATGGCTACACCTTC. Translating it yields CASSLSGTEDYGYTF.

The chain uses TRBV28 and TRBJ1-1; tentatively, D is TRBD1 (5 bases). Trimming removed 2 bases from V and 0 bases from J, with 10 bases in between. Germline CDR1 reads MDHEN; CDR2 reads SYDVKM. This CDR3 comprises 15 residues. CDR3 region: CASSLGRQLNTEAFF. CDR3 sequence (DNA): TGTGCCAGCAGTTTAGGTCGACAGTTGAACACTGAAGCTTTCTTT.

This chain links TRBV9 with TRBJ1-2; the D is unclear. Germline assignment: CDR1 SGDLS and CDR2 YYNGEE. Trimming shortened V by 1 base and J by 7 bases, and 8 bases separated the two germline ends. This CDR3 has 12 residues. In DNA form, the CDR3 reads TGTGCCAGCAGCGTATTGCACACTGGCTACACCTTC. Amino acids: CASSVLHTGYTF.